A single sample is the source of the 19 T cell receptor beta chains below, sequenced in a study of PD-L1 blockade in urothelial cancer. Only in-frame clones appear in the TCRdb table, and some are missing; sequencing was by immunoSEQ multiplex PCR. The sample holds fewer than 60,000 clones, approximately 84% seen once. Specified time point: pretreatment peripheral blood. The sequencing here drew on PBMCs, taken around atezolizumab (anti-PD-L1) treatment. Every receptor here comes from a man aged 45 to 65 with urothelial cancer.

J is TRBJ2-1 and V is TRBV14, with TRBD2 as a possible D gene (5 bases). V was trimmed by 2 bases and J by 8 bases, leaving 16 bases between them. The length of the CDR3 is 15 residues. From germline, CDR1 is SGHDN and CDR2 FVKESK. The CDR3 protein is CASSQFRGLEHEQFF. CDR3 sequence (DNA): TGTGCCAGCAGCCAATTCAGAGGGTTAGAGCATGAGCAGTTCTTC.

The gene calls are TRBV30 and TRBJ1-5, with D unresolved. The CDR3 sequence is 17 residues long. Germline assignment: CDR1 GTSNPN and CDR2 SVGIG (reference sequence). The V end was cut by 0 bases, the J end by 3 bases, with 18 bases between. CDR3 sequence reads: CAWSVPLGRATNQPQHF. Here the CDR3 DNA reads TGTGCCTGGAGTGTACCCCTTGGGCGGGCTACCAATCAGCCCCAGCATTTT.

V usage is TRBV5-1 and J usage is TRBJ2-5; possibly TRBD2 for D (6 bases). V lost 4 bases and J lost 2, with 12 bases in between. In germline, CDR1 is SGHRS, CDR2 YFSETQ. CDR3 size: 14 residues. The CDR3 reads CASSLRGGQETQYF. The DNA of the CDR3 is TGCGCCAGCAGCCTGAGGGGAGGTCAAGAGACCCAGTACTTC.

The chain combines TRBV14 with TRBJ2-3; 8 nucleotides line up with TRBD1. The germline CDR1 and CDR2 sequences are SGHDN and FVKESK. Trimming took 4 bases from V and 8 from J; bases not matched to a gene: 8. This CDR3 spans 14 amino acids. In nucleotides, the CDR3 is TGTGCCAGCAGCCTGACAGGGGTGGACGCTACGCAGTATTTT. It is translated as CASSLTGVDATQYF.

In DNA, the CDR3 is TGTGCCAGCAATAACAGGGAAGGAGAGACCCAGTACTTC. It specifies CASNNREGETQYF. This chain links TRBV6-6 with TRBJ2-5, with D maybe TRBD1 (6 bases). Per germline, CDR1 MNHNY and CDR2 SVGAGI (reference sequence). The V gene lost 7 bases and the J gene lost 4 bases, with 13 bases spanning the gap. The CDR3 is 13 residues long.

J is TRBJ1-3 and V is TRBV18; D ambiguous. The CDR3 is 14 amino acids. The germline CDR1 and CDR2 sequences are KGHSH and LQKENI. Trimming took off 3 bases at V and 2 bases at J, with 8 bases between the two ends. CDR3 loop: CASSPEGAGNTIYF. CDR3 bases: TGTGCCAGCTCACCGGAGGGAGCTGGAAACACCATATATTTT.

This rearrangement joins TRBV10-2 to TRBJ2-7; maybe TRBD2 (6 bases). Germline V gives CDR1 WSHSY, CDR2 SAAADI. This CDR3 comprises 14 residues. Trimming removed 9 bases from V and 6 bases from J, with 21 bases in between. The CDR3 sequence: CASRRGSLDLEQYF. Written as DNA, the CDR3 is TGCGCCAGTAGACGGGGGTCCCTGGATCTCGAGCAGTACTTC.

CDR3 loop: CASSPPGVGKNIQYF. The CDR3, as DNA: TGTGCCAGCAGCCCGCCGGGGGTAGGCAAAAACATTCAGTACTTC. The V call is TRBV7-2, the J call TRBJ2-4, with D perhaps matching TRBD2 (6 bases). The CDR3 is 15 amino acids. Trimming pared 5 bases from V and 3 bases from J, leaving 14 bases between. In germline, CDR1 is SGHTA, CDR2 FQGNSA.

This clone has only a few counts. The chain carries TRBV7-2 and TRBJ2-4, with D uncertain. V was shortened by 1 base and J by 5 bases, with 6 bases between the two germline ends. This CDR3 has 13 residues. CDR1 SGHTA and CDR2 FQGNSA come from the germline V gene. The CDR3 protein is CASSLVAENIQYF. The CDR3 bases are TGTGCCAGCAGCTTAGTGGCCGAAAACATTCAGTACTTC.

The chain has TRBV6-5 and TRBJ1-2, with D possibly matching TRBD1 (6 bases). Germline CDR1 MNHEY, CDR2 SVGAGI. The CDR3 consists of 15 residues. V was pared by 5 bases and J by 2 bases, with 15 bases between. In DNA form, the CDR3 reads TGTGCCAGCAGTACTCAGGACAGAGTAAACTATGGCTACACCTTC. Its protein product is CASSTQDRVNYGYTF.

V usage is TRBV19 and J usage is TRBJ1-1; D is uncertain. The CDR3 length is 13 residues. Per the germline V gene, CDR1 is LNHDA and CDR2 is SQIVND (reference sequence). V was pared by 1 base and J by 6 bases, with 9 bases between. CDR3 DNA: TGTGCCAGTAGTATAGTCCGGGGATCTGAAGCTTTCTTT. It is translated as CASSIVRGSEAFF.

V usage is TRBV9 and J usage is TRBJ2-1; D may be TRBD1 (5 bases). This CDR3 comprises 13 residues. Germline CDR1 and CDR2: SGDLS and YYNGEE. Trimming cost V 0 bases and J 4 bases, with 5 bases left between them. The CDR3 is CASSVGQYNEQFF. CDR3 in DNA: TGTGCCAGCAGCGTAGGACAGTACAATGAGCAGTTCTTC.

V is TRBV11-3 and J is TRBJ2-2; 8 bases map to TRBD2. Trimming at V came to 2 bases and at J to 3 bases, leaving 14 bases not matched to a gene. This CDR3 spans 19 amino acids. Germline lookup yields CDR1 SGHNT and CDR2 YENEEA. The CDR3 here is CASSLISGTGTSDTGELFF. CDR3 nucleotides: TGTGCCAGCAGCTTAATTTCCGGAACCGGGACTAGTGACACCGGGGAGCTGTTTTTT.

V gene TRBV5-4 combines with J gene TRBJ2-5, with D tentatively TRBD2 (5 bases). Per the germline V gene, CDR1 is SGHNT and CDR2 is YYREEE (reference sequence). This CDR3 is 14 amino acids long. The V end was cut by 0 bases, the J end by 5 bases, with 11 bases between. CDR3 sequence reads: CASSLAPSGETQYF. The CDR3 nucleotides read TGTGCCAGCAGCTTGGCTCCGTCGGGGGAGACCCAGTACTTC.

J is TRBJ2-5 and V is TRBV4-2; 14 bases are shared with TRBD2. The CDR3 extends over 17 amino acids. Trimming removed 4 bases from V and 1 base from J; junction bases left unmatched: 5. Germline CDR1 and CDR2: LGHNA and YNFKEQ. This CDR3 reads CASSRGTSGGPQETQYF. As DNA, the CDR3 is TGTGCCAGCAGCCGCGGGACTAGCGGGGGCCCCCAAGAGACCCAGTACTTC.

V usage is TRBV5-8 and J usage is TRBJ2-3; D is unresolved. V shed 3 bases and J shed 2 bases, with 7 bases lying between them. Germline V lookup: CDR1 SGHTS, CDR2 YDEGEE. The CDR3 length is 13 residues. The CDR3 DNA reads TGTGCCAGCAGCTCGGTAATCACAGATACGCAGTATTTT. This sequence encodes CASSSVITDTQYF.

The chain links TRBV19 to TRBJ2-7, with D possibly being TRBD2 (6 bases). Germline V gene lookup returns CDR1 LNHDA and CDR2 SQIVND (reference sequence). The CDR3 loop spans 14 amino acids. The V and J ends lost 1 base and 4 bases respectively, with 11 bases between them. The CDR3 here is CASSIGPGSYEQYF. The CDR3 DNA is TGTGCCAGTAGTATAGGGCCCGGGAGTTACGAGCAGTACTTC. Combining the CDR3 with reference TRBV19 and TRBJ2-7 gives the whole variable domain DGGITQSPKYLFRKEGQNVTLSCEQNLNHDAMYWYRQDPGQGLRLIYYSQIVNDFQKGDIAEGYSVSREKKESFPLTVTSAQKNPTAFYLCASSIGPGSYEQYFGPGTRLTVT.

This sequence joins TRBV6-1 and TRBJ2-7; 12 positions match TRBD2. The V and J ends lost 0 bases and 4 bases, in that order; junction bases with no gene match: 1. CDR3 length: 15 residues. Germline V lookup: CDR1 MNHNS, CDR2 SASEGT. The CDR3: CASSEATSGGYEQYF. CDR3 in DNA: TGTGCCAGCAGTGAAGCAACTAGCGGGGGGTACGAGCAGTACTTC.

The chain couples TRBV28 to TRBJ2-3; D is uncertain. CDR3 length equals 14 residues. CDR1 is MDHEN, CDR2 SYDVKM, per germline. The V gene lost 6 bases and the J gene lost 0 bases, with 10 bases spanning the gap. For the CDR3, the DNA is TGTGCCAGCAGAATCCCCTCGAGCACAGATACGCAGTATTTT. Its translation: CASRIPSSTDTQYF.